The clone carrying this TCR beta chain was observed at least ten times. Germline trimming cut 6 bases from V and 5 bases from J; bases unmatched to any gene: 6. The germline V gene has CDR1 MNHNS and CDR2 SASEGT. The CDR3 runs 15 residues. TCRdb fed the PCR reads into MiXCR, producing one record per CDR3 protein. The profile shows roughly 20,000 distinct CDR3 sequences, 36% of them singletons. This sample was included in a study of tumor-infiltrating lymphocytes in oesophageal squamous cell carcinoma. V usage is TRBV6-1 and J usage is TRBJ2-2; 10 bases agree with TRBD1. This TCR was sampled from a male donor with esophageal squamous cell carcinoma. The sample consisted of esophageal tumor tissue. CDR3 sequence: CASSGTGDGTGELFF. In nucleotides, the CDR3 is TGTGCCAGCAGCGGGACAGGGGACGGAACCGGGGAGCTGTTTTTT.